Listed below are T cell receptor beta chains from one sample, sequenced in a study of T-cell reconstitution after alpha-beta-depleted transplantation in children. In TCRdb, the PCR reads were re-called with MiXCR into one record per CDR3 protein. The repertoire has hundreds of thousands of distinct CDR3 sequences, roughly 13% of them found once; the top ten carry about 2.2%. The sample consisted of PBMCs, mostly from graft donor cells, taken 360 days after TCRalphabeta/CD19-depleted stem cell transplant. The receptors originated from a male patient between 5 and 17 years old who had a stem cell transplant for acute myeloid leukemia, so the T cells may come from the graft donor. Both conserved end residues are part of each CDR3. Each record gives: clone size, V gene, D gene, J gene, CDR3 protein, CDR3 DNA. D genes are given only for firm matches. Only some rows state a clone size, as once, few, many or a class for expanded clones.

many	TRBV9	TRBD1	TRBJ2-1	CASSVGDRGSYNEQFF	TGTGCCAGCAGCGTAGGGGACAGGGGTTCCTACAATGAGCAGTTCTTC
NA	TRBV4-3	TRBD1	TRBJ1-4	CASSRDRTNEKLFF	TGCGCCAGCAGCCGGGACAGAACTAATGAAAAACTGTTTTTT
many	TRBV6-5	NA	TRBJ2-5	CASSSRGVVGETQYF	TGTGCCAGCAGTTCGAGGGGCGTTGTTGGAGAGACCCAGTACTTC
few	TRBV7-8	NA	TRBJ2-6	CASSPGQQNGANVLTF	TGTGCCAGCAGCCCCGGACAGCAGAACGGGGCCAACGTCCTGACTTTC
few	TRBV10-3	NA	TRBJ2-3	CAISEKLRRDLDTQYF	TGTGCCATCAGTGAGAAGCTACGGCGGGATTTAGATACGCAGTATTTT
NA	TRBV4-2	NA	TRBJ2-5	CASSQGTGSGETQYF	TGTGCCAGCAGCCAAGGGACAGGTAGCGGGGAGACCCAGTACTTC
NA	TRBV11-2	NA	TRBJ1-2	CASSLRGGALDGGYTF	TGTGCCAGCAGCTTAAGGGGGGGGGCCCTAGACGGTGGCTACACCTTC
NA	TRBV13	TRBD2	TRBJ2-5	CASSRGLAGVGETQYF	TGTGCCAGCAGCAGGGGACTAGCGGGAGTAGGTGAGACCCAGTACTTC
few	TRBV6-2/TRBV6-3	NA	TRBJ2-2	CASRETLRGELFF	TGTGCCAGCCGGGAGACCTTAAGGGGGGAGCTGTTTTTT
NA	TRBV30	NA	TRBJ2-4	CAWDEGSTAKNIQYF	TGTGCCTGGGACGAGGGGTCCACGGCCAAAAACATTCAGTACTTC
NA	TRBV10-3	TRBD2	TRBJ2-1	CAIRTSGNSYNEQFF	TGTGCCATCAGGACTAGCGGGAACTCCTACAATGAGCAGTTCTTC
many	TRBV28	NA	TRBJ2-7	CASRPTAYEQYF	TGTGCCAGCAGACCTACAGCTTACGAGCAGTACTTC
few	TRBV25-1	TRBD2	TRBJ2-1	CASTLAGAYYNEQFF	TGTGCCAGCACCTTAGCGGGAGCCTATTACAATGAGCAGTTCTTC
NA	TRBV20-1	TRBD2	TRBJ2-1	CSARDRETSSNNEQFF	TGCAGTGCTAGAGATCGGGAGACTAGCTCTAACAATGAGCAGTTCTTC
NA	TRBV5-6	NA	TRBJ2-1	CASSLLARTEQFF	TGTGCCAGCAGCTTGTTGGCGAGAACTGAGCAGTTCTTC